These T cell receptor beta chains were read from a single sample in a study of beta chain features in type 1 diabetes. Using immunoSEQ multiplex PCR, the repertoire was profiled, and TCRdb retains in-frame clones only, with some absent. The data hold about 650,000 clones, with 9.5% to 15% observed a single time. Sequencing used naive CD4+ T cells from blood. The receptors come from a man aged 30-40 years with type 1 diabetes. Both conserved end residues are part of each CDR3. The D gene is left open where the match is weak. The size of a clone is reported for some rows only, either as once, few or many, or as a class for expanded clones.

j_call,v_call,d_call,clone_size,cdr3_nt,cdr3_aa
TRBJ2-7,TRBV5-6,TRBD1,-,TGTGCCAGCAGCTCGGTAAGCCGGGACAGTCTCTACGAGCAGTACTTC,CASSSVSRDSLYEQYF
TRBJ2-7,TRBV7-2,TRBD2,-,TGTGCCAGCAGCTCCTTATCAGCGGGGGAATACGAGCAGTACTTC,CASSSLSAGEYEQYF
TRBJ2-5,TRBV7-2,TRBD1,few,TGTGCCAGCAGCTTCCCAGGGGGCGAGACCCAGTACTTC,CASSFPGGETQYF
TRBJ1-5,TRBV18,TRBD1,few,TGTGCCAGCTCACCCGACAGGGGCCTACAGCCCCAGCATTTT,CASSPDRGLQPQHF
TRBJ2-3,TRBV4-2,-,few,TGTGCCAGCAGCCAATCCCAGCAGCCCTACACAGATACGCAGTATTTT,CASSQSQQPYTDTQYF
TRBJ1-1,TRBV6-6,-,few,TGTGCCAGCAGAAGACAGACCATGAACACTGAAGCTTTCTTT,CASRRQTMNTEAFF
TRBJ2-3,TRBV21-1,-,-,TGTGCCAGCACCCGGGACGGAAGCACAGATACGCAGTATTTT,CASTRDGSTDTQYF
TRBJ2-5,TRBV19,-,-,TGTGCCAGTAGTATGGGGGAGACCCAGTACTTC,CASSMGETQYF
TRBJ2-1,TRBV7-2,-,-,TGTGCCAGCAGCTCACAGGGACGAGAGCAGTTCTTC,CASSSQGREQFF
TRBJ1-3,TRBV6-5,-,-,TGTGCCAGCAGAGGAGGAGGAAACACCATATATTTT,CASRGGGNTIYF
TRBJ1-2,TRBV9,TRBD1,few,TGTGCCAGCAGCGTGGGGACAGGGGGTGGCTACACCTTC,CASSVGTGGGYTF
TRBJ2-1,TRBV6-6,TRBD1,few,TGTGCCAGCAGCTTGCCGGGACAGAGATACGATGAGCAGTTCTTC,CASSLPGQRYDEQFF
TRBJ2-1,TRBV28,TRBD2,few,TGTGCCAGCATGACTTCCCCCCGGGGGGAGAATGAGCAGTTCTTC,CASMTSPRGENEQFF
TRBJ1-2,TRBV6-5,-,-,TGTGCCAGCAGTTATGGATGGGGGGGGCATTATGGCTACACCTTC,CASSYGWGGHYGYTF
TRBJ1-1,TRBV29-1,-,-,TGCAGCGTCTCGGGACACTTGAACACTGAAGCTTTCTTT,CSVSGHLNTEAFF
TRBJ2-3,TRBV4-2,-,few,TGTGCCAGCAGCCAAGTTCTAGCAGATACGCAGTATTTT,CASSQVLADTQYF
TRBJ1-5,TRBV2,TRBD1,few,TGTGCCAGCAGAGGGACAGGGTATCAGCCCCAGCATTTT,CASRGTGYQPQHF
TRBJ2-3,TRBV7-2,-,-,TGTGCCAGCAGCCTCGCCCGGAGGAGCACAGATACGCAGTATTTT,CASSLARRSTDTQYF
TRBJ2-3,TRBV12-5,-,few,TGTGCTAGTGGTTTGCCGGGGCCCCGCACAGATACGCAGTATTTT,CASGLPGPRTDTQYF
TRBJ2-2,TRBV7-2,TRBD2,few,TGTGCCAGCAGCTATCTAGCGGGAGTGCCCGGGGAGCTGTTTTTT,CASSYLAGVPGELFF
TRBJ2-7,TRBV27,-,-,TGTGCCAGCAGTTCTCCCCCCGGAGGAGGGAACAACGAGCAGTACTTC,CASSSPPGGGNNEQYF
TRBJ2-3,TRBV5-4,TRBD2,-,TGTGCCAGCAGCGCACGACTAGCGCCGAGCACAGATACGCAGTATTTT,CASSARLAPSTDTQYF
TRBJ2-7,TRBV15,-,-,TGTGCCACCAGCGCAAGGGGGACCTTCCCCCACGAGCAGTACTTC,CATSARGTFPHEQYF
TRBJ2-1,TRBV6-1,TRBD1,few,TGTGCCACCTCCGGACAGGTTCGCAATGAGCAGTTCTTC,CATSGQVRNEQFF
TRBJ1-6,TRBV9,TRBD1,-,TGTGCCAGCAGCTATGGACAGGATAATTCACCCCTCCACTTT,CASSYGQDNSPLHF
TRBJ2-5,TRBV29-1,-,-,TGCAGTGGGGGACTGTCAGGAGGACAAGAGACCCAGTACTTC,CSGGLSGGQETQYF
TRBJ1-2,TRBV10-3,TRBD1,-,TGTGCCATTGGGACAGGGGGCGTCTATGGCTACACCTTC,CAIGTGGVYGYTF
TRBJ2-1,TRBV28,TRBD2,few,TGTGCCAGCAGTTCACTAGCGGGGTACAATGAGCAGTTCTTC,CASSSLAGYNEQFF
TRBJ2-7,TRBV7-9,-,-,TGTGCCAGCAGGATGACAGCTTCCTACGAGCAGTACTTC,CASRMTASYEQYF
TRBJ1-2,TRBV4-3,TRBD1,-,TGCGCCAGCAGCCGTGGGGGACAGGGGTCGGGAGGCTACACCTTC,CASSRGGQGSGGYTF
TRBJ1-6,TRBV9,-,few,TGTGCCAGCAGCGTAGAGGAGGGCAAGGGGAGCAGGGCCCTCCACTTT,CASSVEEGKGSRALHF
TRBJ2-1,TRBV15,-,-,TGTGCCACCAGCAGGGGGGCCACTCAAGGATACAATGAGCAGTTCTTC,CATSRGATQGYNEQFF
TRBJ1-5,TRBV7-2,-,few,TGTGCCAGCAGCTTAGAGGCCCAGCCCCAGCATTTT,CASSLEAQPQHF
TRBJ1-3,TRBV2,-,few,TGTGCCAGCGGGCCCTTCTTGAACACCATATATTTT,CASGPFLNTIYF
TRBJ2-3,TRBV9,-,-,TGTGCCAGCAGCGTAGCTGAGGCTGTAGATACGCAGTATTTT,CASSVAEAVDTQYF